This TCR beta chain was captured in a study of shared clonotypes between healthy human individuals. This CDR3 has 16 amino acids. Germline V gene data show CDR1 as SGHNT and CDR2 as YYREEE (reference sequence). The ends were cut back, 0 bases at V and 2 bases at J, with 12 bases in the middle. Deep-level running was used for the assay. Some clones are missing from TCRdb's copy, which holds only in-frame ones; the method was immunoSEQ multiplex PCR. The table records a few million clones, approximately 94% of them present only once. The chain uses TRBV5-4 and TRBJ1-5; D gene ambiguous. The sequenced sample was naive CD4+ T cells sorted from blood. Subset indicated: CD45RA+ positively selected. The sequence derives from a man younger than 30 in good health. CDR3 coding DNA: TGTGCCAGCAGCTTGGGTGGGAGTAGGGGCAATCAGCCCCAGCATTTT. It encodes CASSLGGSRGNQPQHF.